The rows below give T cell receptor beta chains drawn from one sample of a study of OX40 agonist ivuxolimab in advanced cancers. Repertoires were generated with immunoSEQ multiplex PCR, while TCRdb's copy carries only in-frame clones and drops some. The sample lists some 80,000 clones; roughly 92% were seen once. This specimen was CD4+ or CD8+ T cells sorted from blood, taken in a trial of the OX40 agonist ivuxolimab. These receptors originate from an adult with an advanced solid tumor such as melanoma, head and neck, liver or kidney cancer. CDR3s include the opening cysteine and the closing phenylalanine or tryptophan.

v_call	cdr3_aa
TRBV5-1	CASSLAGAHNYEQYF
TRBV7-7	CASTMDGELFF
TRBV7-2	CASSPLGLGGNQPQHF
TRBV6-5	CASRGLAGGKETQYF
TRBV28	CASNSVPYEQYF
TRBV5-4	CASSQGQGVNYGYTF
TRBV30	CAVYQRGSGHYEQYF
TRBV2	CASTPPPGHEQYF
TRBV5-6	CASSHLVTDTQYF
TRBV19	CASSISGTGLYGYTF
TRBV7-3	CASSRELLGGELFF
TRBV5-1	CASIPTSAPDTQYF
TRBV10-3	CAISAAGGRSYEQYF
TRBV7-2	CASSEEVFWGKNIQYF
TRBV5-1	CASSLEWAPTDTQYF
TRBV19	CASSVRIEETQYF
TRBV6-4	CASSETFSSGANVLTF